This TCR beta chain was identified during a study of CD8 T cells in Susac syndrome. Random hexamers primed reverse transcription of 0.5 to 1 ug RNA. MiXCR, applied by TCRdb to the immunoSEQ multiplex PCR reads, yields one record per CDR3 protein. The sample yields 150,000 to 200,000 distinct CDR3 sequences, just over 90% seen once. The specimen was CD4+ T cells from PBMCs. This clonotype originated in a human donor in good health.

CDR3 sequence (DNA): TGTGCCAGCTCACCAACTAGCGGGAGAAGGGACACCGGGGAGCTGTTTTTT. It codes for CASSPTSGRRDTGELFF. This chain uses TRBV18 with TRBJ2-2; 11 bases match TRBD2. CDR1 is KGHSH, CDR2 LQKENI, per germline. After removal of 2 bases from V and 3 bases from J, the junction contained 5 bases not matched to a gene. The CDR3 has 17 residues.